This is a list of T cell receptor beta chains from one sample in a study of T cell clones after liver transplantation. Measured with immunoSEQ multiplex PCR; TCRdb has only the in-frame clones, and not every one. The table records about 71,000 clones, 75% to 85% of them present only once. The sample here was CD4+ T cells from blood, taken 12 months after liver transplant. These receptors were collected from a human patient who received a liver transplant. Some of the T cells might come from the graft donor. Both conserved end residues are part of each CDR3. D genes are given only for firm matches. The listing skips clone size in some rows; elsewhere it reads once, few, many or a size class.

V gene	J gene	clone size	D gene	CDR3 DNA	CDR3 protein
TRBV7-9	TRBJ1-3	NA	NA	TGTGCCAGCAGGCGGGACGTTCACTCTGGAAACACCATATATTTT	CASRRDVHSGNTIYF
TRBV5-1	TRBJ2-1	NA	NA	TGCGCCAGCAGCTTGGGAGGGGGCTCCTACAATGAGCAGTTCTTC	CASSLGGGSYNEQFF
TRBV10-3	TRBJ2-3	NA	TRBD2	TGTGCCATCAGTGAGTCGGCTAGCGGATCCACAGATACGCAGTATTTT	CAISESASGSTDTQYF
TRBV27	TRBJ1-1	NA	NA	TGTGCCAGCAGTCCACAGTCGAGAGGCCTGAACACTGAAGCTTTCTTT	CASSPQSRGLNTEAFF
TRBV4-1	TRBJ1-4	NA	NA	TGCGCCAGCAGCCAGCCAAGAACCAATCCAGGGTACATTAATGAAAAACTGTTTTTT	CASSQPRTNPGYINEKLFF
TRBV27	TRBJ2-2	NA	NA	TGTGCCAGCAGTTTACGGTCCCTGAACACCGGGGAGCTGTTTTTT	CASSLRSLNTGELFF
TRBV18	TRBJ1-5	few	NA	TGTGCCAGCTCACCACCCCAGGGGAGCGATCAGCCCCAGCATTTT	CASSPPQGSDQPQHF
TRBV28	TRBJ2-4	NA	NA	TGTGCTGTAGCCAAAAACATTCAGTACTTC	CAVAKNIQYF
TRBV27	TRBJ2-7	NA	TRBD2	TGTGCCAGCAGTTTCACCGGGACTAGGGACTACGAGCAGTACTTC	CASSFTGTRDYEQYF
TRBV5-5	TRBJ1-2	NA	TRBD1	TGTGCCAGCAGCTCGACCAGACAGGGTTTCGATGGCTACACCTTC	CASSSTRQGFDGYTF
TRBV18	TRBJ2-5	NA	TRBD1	TGTGCCAGCTCGTTCCTACAGGGGGTCCAAGAGACCCAGTACTTC	CASSFLQGVQETQYF
TRBV5-4	TRBJ2-7	NA	NA	TGTGCCAGCAGCTTGGGTTCCAGGACAGACTACGAGCAGTACTTC	CASSLGSRTDYEQYF
TRBV30	TRBJ1-4	NA	TRBD1	TGTGCCTGGAGGCCGGGACAGGGTGTCGAAAAACTGTTTTTT	CAWRPGQGVEKLFF
TRBV28	TRBJ2-4	NA	NA	TGTGCCAGCAGTTTACGGGGAGATGTGGGGTCCAAAAACATTCAGTACTTC	CASSLRGDVGSKNIQYF
TRBV5-4	TRBJ2-5	NA	NA	TGTGCCAGCAGCTTCATAACGGGACTCCCGCAAGAGACCCAGTACTTC	CASSFITGLPQETQYF
TRBV28	TRBJ2-7	NA	TRBD2	TGTGCCAGCAGTTTAGGGGGACTAGCGGGTGGCGAGCAGTACTTC	CASSLGGLAGGEQYF
TRBV4-3	TRBJ2-3	NA	NA	TGCGCCAGCAGCCAAGATAGAAAAGGGGGCACAGATACGCAGTATTTT	CASSQDRKGGTDTQYF
TRBV7-2	TRBJ2-1	NA	NA	TGTGCCAGCAGGAGGGTGAATGAGCAGTTCTTC	CASRRVNEQFF
TRBV27	TRBJ2-7	NA	NA	TGTGCCAGCAGTAAAAACAGGGAAATTGACGAGCAGTACTTC	CASSKNREIDEQYF
TRBV5-1	TRBJ2-5	once	TRBD2	TGCGCCAGCAGCTTGATGCTAGCGGAAGAGACCCAGTACTTC	CASSLMLAEETQYF
TRBV11-1	TRBJ2-7	few	TRBD1	TGTGCCAGCAGCCCGTCAGGGGGCAGAAACGAGCAGTACTTC	CASSPSGGRNEQYF
TRBV11-2	TRBJ2-3	once	TRBD2	TGTGCCAGCAGCCCGGGGACTAGCGCCCCAGATACGCAGTATTTT	CASSPGTSAPDTQYF
TRBV5-1	TRBJ1-5	NA	TRBD1	TGCGCCAGCAGCTTGGGGACAGGTCGCAATCAGCCCCAGCATTTT	CASSLGTGRNQPQHF
TRBV4-2	TRBJ2-7	once	TRBD2	TGTGCCAGCAGCCAAGTCCCTAGCGGAGCCTACGAGCAGTACTTC	CASSQVPSGAYEQYF
TRBV2	TRBJ2-5	NA	TRBD2	TGTGCCAGCAGTGATAGCCTAGCGGGAGTGAGGGAGACCCAGTACTTC	CASSDSLAGVRETQYF
TRBV7-2	TRBJ2-5	NA	NA	TGTGCCAGCAGCTTTGGGACGGAAGAGACCCAGTACTTC	CASSFGTEETQYF
TRBV7-9	TRBJ2-1	NA	NA	TGTGCCAGCAGCCCGACTTCTTTCGGTGAGCAGTTCTTC	CASSPTSFGEQFF
TRBV18	TRBJ2-1	NA	TRBD1	TGTGCCAGCTCACCTCAGACAGGGGCCAATGAGCAGTTCTTC	CASSPQTGANEQFF
TRBV9	TRBJ1-5	NA	NA	TGTGCCAGCAGCGTAGCGGCAGGGAGCAATCAGCCCCAGCATTTT	CASSVAAGSNQPQHF
TRBV28	TRBJ1-5	NA	NA	TGTGCCATCCTAGGGGGGACAAGCGGGCAGCCCCAGCATTTT	CAILGGTSGQPQHF
TRBV6-1	TRBJ1-3	NA	NA	TGTGCCAGCAGGAACAGGGCCAACTCTGGAAACACCATATATTTT	CASRNRANSGNTIYF
TRBV5-1	TRBJ2-7	NA	TRBD1	TGCGCCAGCAGCTCCCTACAGACAGGGGGCACCTACGAGCAGTACTTC	CASSSLQTGGTYEQYF
TRBV19	TRBJ2-4	once	NA	TGTGCCAGTAGTATCCGAGGATCGAGCATTCAGTACTTC	CASSIRGSSIQYF
TRBV28	TRBJ2-1	NA	NA	TGTGCCAGCTTTACCAACGGCAGGGAGGAGAAGCAGTTCTTC	CASFTNGREEKQFF
TRBV7-2	TRBJ1-2	NA	NA	TGTGCCAGCAGCTTAACAGGGTCACGATATGGCTACACCTTC	CASSLTGSRYGYTF
TRBV19	TRBJ1-2	NA	NA	TGTGCCAGTAGTATATCTTGGACCCCTAACTATGGCTACACCTTC	CASSISWTPNYGYTF
TRBV4-1	TRBJ1-4	NA	TRBD1	TGCGCCAGCAGCCGCGGAGAGACAGGGGCCAATAAAAAACTGTTTTTT	CASSRGETGANKKLFF
TRBV5-6	TRBJ2-1	NA	NA	TGTGCCAGCAGCTTGGCTCTCTCGCGAAGGTCCTACAATGAGCAGTTCTTC	CASSLALSRRSYNEQFF
TRBV7-9	TRBJ2-7	NA	TRBD1	TGTGCCAGCAGCTATATACGGACAGGGGGTACCTACGAGCAGTACTTC	CASSYIRTGGTYEQYF
TRBV14	TRBJ1-1	NA	NA	TGTGCCAGCAGCCACAGAGTCTATAACACTGAAGCTTTCTTT	CASSHRVYNTEAFF
TRBV19	TRBJ1-3	once	NA	TGTGCCAGTAGCGAGCAGAGGACGCCCGTAGGAAACACCATATATTTT	CASSEQRTPVGNTIYF
TRBV2	TRBJ2-1	NA	NA	TGTGCCAGCAAAGACTCCTACAATGAGCAGTTCTTC	CASKDSYNEQFF
TRBV5-4	TRBJ2-4	NA	TRBD2	TGTGCCAGCAGCTTGGGGACTAGCGGCCTATCCAAAAACATTCAGTACTTC	CASSLGTSGLSKNIQYF
TRBV4-3	TRBJ2-1	NA	TRBD2	TGCGCCAGCAGCCAAGTTGGCGGGAGGGCCTTCCACAATGAGCAGTTCTTC	CASSQVGGRAFHNEQFF
TRBV29-1	TRBJ1-4	NA	TRBD1	TGCAGCGTTCAGGACAGGGCCTTTGATGAAAAACTGTTTTTT	CSVQDRAFDEKLFF
TRBV9	TRBJ1-3	NA	TRBD1	TGTGCCAGCAGCCAGGGGGGGGGCACCTCTGGAAACACCATATATTTT	CASSQGGGTSGNTIYF
TRBV5-1	TRBJ2-7	NA	NA	TGCGCCAGCAGCCCTTTACAGGGCAGCTACGAGCAGTACTTC	CASSPLQGSYEQYF
TRBV6-5	TRBJ2-7	few	TRBD1	TGTGCCAGCAGTACCCCGGGACAGGGGTCAAACGAGCAGTACTTC	CASSTPGQGSNEQYF